Shown below are 16 T cell receptor beta chains from a single sample sequenced in a study of cytomegalovirus exposure and HLA in healthy donors. The PCR ran on 60 Vbeta and 13 Jbeta primers. Sequenced by immunoSEQ multiplex PCR; TCRdb stores in-frame clones only, minus some. The sample records about 82,000 clones, around 80% being singletons. The sample consisted of PBMCs. These receptor sequences come from a human donor in good health.

The rearrangement joins TRBV4-3 to TRBJ2-5; TRBD2 aligns across 9 bases. CDR3 size: 18 residues. The V and J ends lost 0 bases and 1 base, in that order; junction bases with no gene match: 9. Germline V gives CDR1 LGHNA, CDR2 YSLEER. DNA for the CDR3: TGCGCCAGCAGCCAAGATCTATCCAGCGGGGGGACCCAAGAGACCCAGTACTTC. Its protein is CASSQDLSSGGTQETQYF.

The chain links TRBV4-1 to TRBJ2-5; D is unclear. The J call is doubtful: the DNA matches TRBJ2-7 better. Germline CDR1 and CDR2: MGHRA and YSYEKL. The CDR3 length is 15 residues. CDR3 nucleotide sequence: TGCGCCAGCAGCCAAGTGTCTGATACTACCTACGAGCAGTACTTC. Amino acid sequence: CASSQVSDTTYEQYF.

J is TRBJ2-3 and V is TRBV4-3, with a tentative D call TRBD2 (5 bases). In germline, CDR1 is LGHNA, CDR2 YSLEER. The CDR3 runs 17 residues. The V end was cut by 1 base, the J end by 3 bases, with 17 bases between. The DNA for the CDR3 is TGCGCCAGCAGCCAAGCTGAAAAGGGTCCGGGAACAGATACGCAGTATTTT. It yields the protein CASSQAEKGPGTDTQYF.

The rearrangement joins TRBV18 to TRBJ1-4; possible D gene TRBD1, 6 bases. This CDR3 comprises 14 residues. V lost 3 bases to trimming and J lost 7 bases, with 12 bases between them. CDR1 KGHSH and CDR2 LQKENI come from the germline V gene. The CDR3 sequence: CASSPVGRGEKLFF. CDR3 coding DNA: TGTGCCAGCTCACCGGTGGGCAGGGGTGAAAAACTGTTTTTT.

V is TRBV5-1 and J is TRBJ2-7; 12 bases match TRBD2. The CDR3 runs 16 residues. The ends lost 4 bases at V and 8 bases at J; junction bases unmatched: 13. Germline V gene sequence: CDR1 SGHRS, CDR2 YFSETQ. The CDR3 nucleotides are TGCGCCAGCAGCCCAAAGACTAGCGGGGGAGTTGATAAGCAGTACTTC. Protein product: CASSPKTSGGVDKQYF. Complete variable domain (other parts from reference TRBV5-1 and TRBJ2-7): KAGVTQTPRYLIKTRGQQVTLSCSPISGHRSVSWYQQTPGQGLQFLFEYFSETQRNKGNFPGRFSGRQFSNSRSEMNVSTLELGDSALYLCASSPKTSGGVDKQYFGPGTRLTVT.

V gene TRBV6-6 combines with J gene TRBJ2-3; 10 bases line up with TRBD2. Germline trimming cut 6 bases from V and 2 bases from J; bases unmatched to any gene: 8. The V gene's germline CDR1 is MNHNY and CDR2 SVGAGI (reference sequence). There are 16 residues in the CDR3. This CDR3 reads CASSLNSGGLTDTQYF. CDR3 bases: TGTGCCAGCAGCCTTAATAGCGGGGGGCTCACAGATACGCAGTATTTT.

The chain couples TRBV6-5 to TRBJ1-1, with D possibly TRBD1 on 5 matching bases. Trimming removed 5 bases from V and 0 bases from J, with 7 bases in between. The CDR3 has 13 residues. Germline V CDR1 and CDR2: MNHEY, SVGAGI. The CDR3 protein is CASSTGLNTEAFF. CDR3 nucleotide sequence: TGTGCCAGCAGTACAGGATTGAACACTGAAGCTTTCTTT.

The chain employs TRBV27 and TRBJ2-1; 7 nucleotides line up with TRBD1. Germline CDR1 is MNHEY and CDR2 is SMNVEV (reference sequence). The V gene end was trimmed by 5 bases and the J gene end by 0 bases; junction bases not matched to a gene: 13. This CDR3 spans 18 amino acids. CDR3 loop: CASSPGPTTGSSYNEQFF. The CDR3 DNA sequence: TGTGCCAGCAGTCCAGGCCCCACGACAGGGAGCTCCTACAATGAGCAGTTCTTC.

The rearrangement joins TRBV6-1 to TRBJ2-5; D is possibly TRBD1 (5 bases). Per germline, CDR1 MNHNS and CDR2 SASEGT. V was pared by 6 bases and J by 5 bases, with 19 bases between. The CDR3 is 15 amino acids. The CDR3 is CASREQGRTRETQYF. CDR3 sequence (DNA): TGTGCCAGCAGGGAGCAGGGCAGAACAAGGGAGACCCAGTACTTC.

In this sample, this clone turned up a few times. The chain combines TRBV23-1 with TRBJ2-5; 10 bases are a match to TRBD2. TRBV23-1 is recorded as an ORF, its role being uncertain. After removal of 0 bases from V and 3 bases from J, the junction contained 10 bases not matched to a gene. This CDR3 comprises 18 residues. This chain's CDR3 is CASSQSNPSGGRKETQYF. Written as DNA, the CDR3 is TGCGCCAGCAGTCAATCCAATCCTAGCGGGGGCCGAAAAGAGACCCAGTACTTC.

The chain couples TRBV10-3 to TRBJ1-2, with 10 bases identical to TRBD1. CDR3 length equals 13 residues. Germline CDR1 and CDR2: ENHRY and SYGVKD. V trimming: 6 bases; J trimming: 8 bases; junction bases outside the gene matches: 6. The CDR3 loop is CAISLTGGIGYTF. CDR3 nucleotide sequence: TGTGCCATCAGCCTGACAGGGGGCATAGGCTACACCTTC.

The J gene is TRBJ1-1, the V gene TRBV2; 12 bases line up with TRBD1. Germline lookup yields CDR1 SNHLY and CDR2 FYNNEI. CDR3 length: 14 amino acids. V gave up 7 bases and J gave up 7 bases; unmatched junction bases: 7. CDR3 sequence reads: CASKRDRGRGEAFF. The CDR3 coding sequence is TGTGCCAGCAAACGGGACAGGGGGCGCGGTGAAGCTTTCTTT. The full variable domain, in which reference TRBV2 and TRBJ1-1 provide the parts outside the CDR3, is EPEVTQTPSHQVTQMGQEVILRCVPISNHLYFYWYRQILGQKVEFLVSFYNNEISEKSEIFDDQFSVERPDGSNFTLKIRSTKLEDSAMYFCASKRDRGRGEAFFGQGTRLTVV.

This chain connects TRBV6-5 to TRBJ1-1; a possible D gene is TRBD1 (5 bases). Germline V gene sequence: CDR1 MNHEY, CDR2 SVGAGI. This CDR3 is 15 amino acids long. Between the trimmed V and J ends, which lost 6 bases and 4 bases, there was a span of 18 bases. CDR3 coding DNA: TGTGCCAGCAGCCCCCGGGGGTCAGGGCGCACTGAAGCTTTCTTT. Protein sequence: CASSPRGSGRTEAFF.

The gene calls are TRBV30 and TRBJ1-5; TRBD1 is a possible D gene (5 bases). The CDR3 totals 13 residues. CDR1 is GTSNPN, CDR2 SVGIG, per germline (reference sequence). Trimming removed 1 base from V and 6 bases from J, with 10 bases in between. The CDR3 bases are TGTGCCTGGAGTGGGGGGGGGAGTCAGCCCCAGCATTTT. Its translation is CAWSGGGSQPQHF.

This clone was counted between two and nine times. The junction shows a germline mismatch at one end, possibly a read error. The chain carries TRBV4-3 and TRBJ2-5; 9 bases are shared with TRBD2. Germline CDR1 is LGHNA and CDR2 is YSLEER. This CDR3 has 15 amino acids. CDR3 nucleotide sequence: TGCGCCAGCAGCCCAAGCGGCGGGGGTAGCGGGGGCCTTAACTTC. Protein product: CASSPSGGGSGGLNF.

The chain employs TRBV27 and TRBJ2-1, with 10 positions matching TRBD2. Germline CDR1 reads MNHEY; CDR2 reads SMNVEV (reference sequence). The CDR3 length is 15 residues. The ends lost 3 bases at V and 8 bases at J; junction bases unmatched: 7. The CDR3 DNA follows: TGTGCCAGCAGTTTCGTAGCGGGGGGTAAAGATGAGCAGTTCTTC. It encodes CASSFVAGGKDEQFF.